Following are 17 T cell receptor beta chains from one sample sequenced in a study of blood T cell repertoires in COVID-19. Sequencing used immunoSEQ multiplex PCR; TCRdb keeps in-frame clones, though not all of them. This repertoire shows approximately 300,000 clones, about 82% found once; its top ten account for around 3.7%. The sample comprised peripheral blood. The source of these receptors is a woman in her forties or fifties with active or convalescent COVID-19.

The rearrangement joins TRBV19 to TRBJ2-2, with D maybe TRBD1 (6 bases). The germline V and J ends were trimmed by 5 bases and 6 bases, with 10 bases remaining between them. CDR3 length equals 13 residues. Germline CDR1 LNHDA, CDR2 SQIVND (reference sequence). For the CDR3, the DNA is TGTGCCAGTAGTCCACGACAGGCCGGGGAGCTGTTTTTT. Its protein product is CASSPRQAGELFF. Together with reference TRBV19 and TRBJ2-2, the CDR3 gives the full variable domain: DGGITQSPKYLFRKEGQNVTLSCEQNLNHDAMYWYRQDPGQGLRLIYYSQIVNDFQKGDIAEGYSVSREKKESFPLTVTSAQKNPTAFYLCASSPRQAGELFFGEGSRLTVL.

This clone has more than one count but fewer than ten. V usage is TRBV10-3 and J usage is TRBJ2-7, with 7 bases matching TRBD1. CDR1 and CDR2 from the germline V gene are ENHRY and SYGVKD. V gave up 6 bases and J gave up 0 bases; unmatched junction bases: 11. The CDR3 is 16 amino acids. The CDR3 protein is CAISDPGQTSSYEQYF. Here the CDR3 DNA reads TGTGCCATCAGCGATCCGGGACAGACCAGCTCCTACGAGCAGTACTTC.

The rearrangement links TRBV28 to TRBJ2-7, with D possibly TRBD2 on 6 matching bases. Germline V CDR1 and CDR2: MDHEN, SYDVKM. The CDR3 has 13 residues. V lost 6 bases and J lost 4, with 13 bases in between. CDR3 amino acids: CASSPSGLYEQYF. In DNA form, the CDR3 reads TGTGCCAGCAGCCCGAGCGGGCTATACGAGCAGTACTTC.

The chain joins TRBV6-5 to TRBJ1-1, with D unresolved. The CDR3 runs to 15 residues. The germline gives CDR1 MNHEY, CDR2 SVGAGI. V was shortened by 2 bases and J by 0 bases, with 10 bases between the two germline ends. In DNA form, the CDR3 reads TGTGCCAGCAGTTACCAGGTTACTTTGAACACTGAAGCTTTCTTT. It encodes CASSYQVTLNTEAFF.

CDR3 residues: CASSLASGRAGEQFF. CDR3 nucleotide sequence: TGCGCCAGCAGCTTGGCGAGTGGGAGGGCTGGTGAGCAGTTCTTC. This chain joins TRBV5-1 and TRBJ2-1, with 7 bases fitting TRBD2. Germline V gene data show CDR1 as SGHRS and CDR2 as YFSETQ. J gave up 9 bases and V 0 bases, and 9 bases lay outside the gene matches. The CDR3 has 15 residues.

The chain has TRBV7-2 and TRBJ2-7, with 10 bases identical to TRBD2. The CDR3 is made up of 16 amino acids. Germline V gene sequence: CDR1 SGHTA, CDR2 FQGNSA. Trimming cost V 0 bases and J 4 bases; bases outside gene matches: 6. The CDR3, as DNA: TGTGCCAGCAGCTTAGCTACCCTAGCGGGAGCGTACGAGCAGTACTTC. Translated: CASSLATLAGAYEQYF.

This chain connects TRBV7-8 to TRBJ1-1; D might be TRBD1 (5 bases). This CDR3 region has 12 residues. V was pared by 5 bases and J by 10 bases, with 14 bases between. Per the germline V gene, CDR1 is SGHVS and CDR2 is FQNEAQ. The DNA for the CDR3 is TGTGCCAGCAGCCCACCCAGGGCAGGAGCTTTCTTT. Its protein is CASSPPRAGAFF.

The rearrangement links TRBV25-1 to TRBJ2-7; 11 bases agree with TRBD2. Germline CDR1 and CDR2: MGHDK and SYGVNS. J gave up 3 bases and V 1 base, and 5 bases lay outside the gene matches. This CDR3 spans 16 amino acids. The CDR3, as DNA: TGTGCCAGCAGTGAATCCGGGACTAGCGGATTCTACGAGCAGTACTTC. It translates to CASSESGTSGFYEQYF.

This chain's CDR3 is CAWQALQGARWETQYF. CDR3 bases: TGTGCCTGGCAGGCTTTACAGGGGGCACGGTGGGAGACCCAGTACTTC. The rearrangement joins TRBV30 to TRBJ2-5; 9 bases line up with TRBD1. CDR1 GTSNPN and CDR2 SVGIG come from the germline V gene (reference sequence). V lost 5 bases to trimming and J lost 5 bases; unmatched junction nucleotides: 15. The CDR3 length is 16 residues.

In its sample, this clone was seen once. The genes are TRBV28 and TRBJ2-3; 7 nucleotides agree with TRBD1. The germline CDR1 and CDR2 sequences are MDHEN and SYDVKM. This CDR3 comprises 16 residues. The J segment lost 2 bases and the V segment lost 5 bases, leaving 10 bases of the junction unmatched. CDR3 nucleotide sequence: TGTGCCAGCAGTACTCCAACAGGGGCCTACACAGATACGCAGTATTTT. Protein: CASSTPTGAYTDTQYF.

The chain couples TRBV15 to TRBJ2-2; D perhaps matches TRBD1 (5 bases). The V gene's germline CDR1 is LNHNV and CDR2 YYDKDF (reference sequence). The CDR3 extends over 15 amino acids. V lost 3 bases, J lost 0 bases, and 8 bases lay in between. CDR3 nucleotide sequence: TGTGCCACCAGCAGGACAGCCACGAACACCGGGGAGCTGTTTTTT. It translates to CATSRTATNTGELFF.

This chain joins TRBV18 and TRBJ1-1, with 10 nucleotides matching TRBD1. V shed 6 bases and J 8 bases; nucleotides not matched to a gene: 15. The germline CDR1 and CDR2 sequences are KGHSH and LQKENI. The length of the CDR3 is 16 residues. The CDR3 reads CASSLMTGGTLLEAFF. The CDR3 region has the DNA TGTGCCAGCTCGCTTATGACAGGGGGCACTCTCCTCGAAGCTTTCTTT.

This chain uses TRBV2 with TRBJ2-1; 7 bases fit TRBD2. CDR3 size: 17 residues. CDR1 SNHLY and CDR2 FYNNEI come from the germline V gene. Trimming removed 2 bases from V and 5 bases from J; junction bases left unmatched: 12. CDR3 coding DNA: TGTGCCAGCAGTGAAACCTCCGGAGCGGGACGAAACAATGAGCAGTTCTTC. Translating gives CASSETSGAGRNNEQFF.

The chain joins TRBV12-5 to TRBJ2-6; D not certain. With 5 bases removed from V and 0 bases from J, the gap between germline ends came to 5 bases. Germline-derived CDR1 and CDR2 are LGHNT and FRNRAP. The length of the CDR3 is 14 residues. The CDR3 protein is CASGRGSGANVLTF. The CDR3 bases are TGTGCTAGTGGTCGAGGCTCTGGGGCCAACGTCCTGACTTTC.

This CDR3 reads CASSLWEGNKGGNEQFF. CDR3 nucleotide sequence: TGTGCCAGCAGTTTATGGGAGGGCAACAAGGGCGGCAATGAGCAGTTCTTC. The chain joins TRBV28 to TRBJ2-1, with D tentatively TRBD2 (6 bases). The CDR3 has 17 amino acids. Trimming removed 0 bases from V and 6 bases from J, with 18 bases in between. Germline assignment: CDR1 MDHEN and CDR2 SYDVKM.

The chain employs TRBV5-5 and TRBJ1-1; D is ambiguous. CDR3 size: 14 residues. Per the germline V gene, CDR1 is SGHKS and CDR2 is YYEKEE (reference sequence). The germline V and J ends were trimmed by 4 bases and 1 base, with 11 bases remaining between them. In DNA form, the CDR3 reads TGTGCCAGCAGCCCAACAACATCGAACACTGAAGCTTTCTTT. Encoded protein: CASSPTTSNTEAFF.

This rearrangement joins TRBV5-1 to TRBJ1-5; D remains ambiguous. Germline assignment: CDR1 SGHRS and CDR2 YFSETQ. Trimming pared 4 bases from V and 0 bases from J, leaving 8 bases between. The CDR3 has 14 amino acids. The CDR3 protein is CASSPGSSNQPQHF. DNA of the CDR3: TGCGCCAGCAGCCCCGGGTCTAGCAATCAGCCCCAGCATTTT.